Listed below are T cell receptor beta chains from one sample, sequenced in a study of OX40 agonist ivuxolimab in advanced cancers. Repertoires were generated with immunoSEQ multiplex PCR, while TCRdb's copy carries only in-frame clones and drops some. This table holds approximately 61,000 clones, around 80% found once. This specimen consisted of CD4+ or CD8+ T cells sorted from blood, obtained in a trial of the OX40 agonist ivuxolimab. These receptors all come from an adult with an advanced solid tumor such as melanoma, head and neck, liver or kidney cancer. Both conserved end residues are part of each CDR3. The order of the fields is CDR3 protein, V gene, J gene.

CDR3 protein: CASTPKGENTIYF; V gene: TRBV25-1; J gene: TRBJ1-3
CDR3 protein: CASSPVLGQGYTEAFF; V gene: TRBV4-2; J gene: TRBJ1-1
CDR3 protein: CASSPVGTKRGGPNEQFF; V gene: TRBV5-1; J gene: TRBJ2-1
CDR3 protein: CASSLRAVESPLHF; V gene: TRBV11-3; J gene: TRBJ1-6
CDR3 protein: CASREGQGRIYGYTF; V gene: TRBV2; J gene: TRBJ1-2
CDR3 protein: CASSLDLYYNEQFF; V gene: TRBV7-2; J gene: TRBJ2-1
CDR3 protein: CASSVDGYTEAFF; V gene: TRBV9; J gene: TRBJ1-1
CDR3 protein: CASSLRGLAGGTSTDTQYF; V gene: TRBV5-1; J gene: TRBJ2-3
CDR3 protein: CASSTSGQGAHSPLHF; V gene: TRBV28; J gene: TRBJ1-6
CDR3 protein: CASSRDPINQPQHF; V gene: TRBV6-1; J gene: TRBJ1-5
CDR3 protein: CSVEAGQGTEAFF; V gene: TRBV29-1; J gene: TRBJ1-1
CDR3 protein: CASSLGTDRGKYEQYF; V gene: TRBV5-1; J gene: TRBJ2-7
CDR3 protein: CASRPTGSGYGYTF; V gene: TRBV10-2; J gene: TRBJ1-2
CDR3 protein: CSAPDYNEQFF; V gene: TRBV20-1; J gene: TRBJ2-1
CDR3 protein: CASSLAPSTYGYTF; V gene: TRBV7-2; J gene: TRBJ1-2
CDR3 protein: CASMSGESRNF; V gene: TRBV10-3; J gene: TRBJ2-3
CDR3 protein: CASSQDRSMRTEAFF; V gene: TRBV4-2; J gene: TRBJ1-1
CDR3 protein: CASSLGQMGNTIYF; V gene: TRBV7-2; J gene: TRBJ1-3
CDR3 protein: CAWSVGTSYNEQFF; V gene: TRBV30; J gene: TRBJ2-1
CDR3 protein: CASSLTGSEQYF; V gene: TRBV25-1; J gene: TRBJ2-7
CDR3 protein: CASSGGTGPYEQYF; V gene: TRBV18; J gene: TRBJ2-7
CDR3 protein: CASSLDSGETQYF; V gene: TRBV7-9; J gene: TRBJ2-5
CDR3 protein: CASSLGFTNNEQFF; V gene: TRBV11-3; J gene: TRBJ2-1
CDR3 protein: CASSGQPYGYTF; V gene: TRBV6-6; J gene: TRBJ1-2
CDR3 protein: CASSLATGVLSNEQFF; V gene: TRBV7-2; J gene: TRBJ2-1
CDR3 protein: CASSFLSGGYTDTQYF; V gene: TRBV5-6; J gene: TRBJ2-3
CDR3 protein: CASSQDPGRADGSPLHF; V gene: TRBV4-1; J gene: TRBJ1-6
CDR3 protein: CASSQNRQGFSSYNEQFF; V gene: TRBV4-3; J gene: TRBJ2-1
CDR3 protein: CASSLESQGAPHTF; V gene: TRBV5-1; J gene: TRBJ1-2
CDR3 protein: CASRPHGNTGELFF; V gene: TRBV7-2; J gene: TRBJ2-2
CDR3 protein: CAWSDGTGVSPLHF; V gene: TRBV30; J gene: TRBJ1-6
CDR3 protein: CASAGAYEQYF; V gene: TRBV2; J gene: -
CDR3 protein: CASRRSEGTDTQYF; V gene: TRBV2; J gene: TRBJ2-3
CDR3 protein: CASTYGKAADAETQYF; V gene: TRBV5-1; J gene: TRBJ2-5
CDR3 protein: CASSVKGTTNEKLFF; V gene: TRBV9; J gene: TRBJ1-4
CDR3 protein: CASSLQGSHEQYF; V gene: TRBV5-1; J gene: -
CDR3 protein: CASSLGAGAGSEAFF; V gene: TRBV7-9; J gene: TRBJ1-1
CDR3 protein: CATSRAHREGELFF; V gene: TRBV15; J gene: TRBJ1-4
CDR3 protein: CASSIGGTGGGQYF; V gene: TRBV19; J gene: TRBJ2-7
CDR3 protein: CASTEFDSTEAFF; V gene: TRBV6-1; J gene: TRBJ1-1
CDR3 protein: CASSRSQGSEQFF; V gene: TRBV27; J gene: TRBJ2-1
CDR3 protein: CASSLETGVLWEQYF; V gene: TRBV4-1; J gene: TRBJ2-7